The present entry profiles one TCR beta chain with its context. This sample is drawn from a study of blood T cell repertoires in COVID-19. About the research overall: In each case, the material was cDNA or gDNA derived from T cells, B-cell-depleted T cells, or PBMCs.

In the authors' workflow: Amplified reference gene primers provided the basis for estimating nucleated cell counts. Data came from immunoSEQ multiplex PCR; TCRdb stores just in-frame clones and leaves some out. That table supplies the V and J calls and clone size; D and trimming were determined from the DNA. Of approximately 110,000 clones in the sample, roughly two thirds were seen once. The sequence came from a man at least 80 years old with acute or convalescent COVID-19. Sequencing was done on a sample of peripheral blood.

CDR3: CASSSRDSTNEKLFF. In nucleotides, the CDR3 is TGTGCCAGCAGCTCCCGGGACAGTACTAATGAAAAACTGTTTTTT. The J gene is TRBJ1-4, the V gene TRBV7-2; TRBD1 agrees at 7 bases. This CDR3 is 15 amino acids long. Germline-derived CDR1 and CDR2 are SGHTA and FQGNSA. The V segment lost 4 bases and the J segment 2 bases; nucleotides outside the gene matches: 4.